Described below is a single T cell receptor beta chain sequence and its context. The antigen remains unidentified. Looked up from germline, CDR1 is LNHDA and CDR2 is SQIVND (reference sequence). CDR3 length equals 16 residues. V was shortened by 5 bases and J by 2 bases, with 18 bases between the two germline ends. These data come from a study of T cells in Graves' hyperthyroidism and ophthalmopathy. The wider study: Specimen type is peripheral blood, collected at initial diagnosis prior to any treatment.

Overall study results and limits: Blood samples included most of the expanded thyroid clonotypes exceeding 0.001.

It was RNA transcripts that yielded the amplified TCR beta CDR3 regions. During a first-round RT-PCR of the TCR CDR3, the HTBI primer set was used. TCRdb used MiXCR to reprocess the multiplex PCR reads, holding one entry per CDR3 protein. The profile shows fewer than 700,000 distinct CDR3 sequences, roughly 17% of them singletons. Sequences were obtained from blood. The chain recombines TRBV19 with TRBJ2-5; perhaps D is TRBD1 or TRBD2 (5 bases each). The origin of this receptor is a young woman with Graves' ophthalmopathy. CDR3 in DNA: TGTGCCAGTAGTTTCCGGGACGGACTTCGACAAGAGACCCAGTACTTC. It encodes CASSFRDGLRQETQYF. Full variable domain (rest looked up from reference TRBV19 and TRBJ2-5): DGGITQSPKYLFRKEGQNVTLSCEQNLNHDAMYWYRQDPGQGLRLIYYSQIVNDFQKGDIAEGYSVSREKKESFPLTVTSAQKNPTAFYLCASSFRDGLRQETQYFGPGTRLLVL.